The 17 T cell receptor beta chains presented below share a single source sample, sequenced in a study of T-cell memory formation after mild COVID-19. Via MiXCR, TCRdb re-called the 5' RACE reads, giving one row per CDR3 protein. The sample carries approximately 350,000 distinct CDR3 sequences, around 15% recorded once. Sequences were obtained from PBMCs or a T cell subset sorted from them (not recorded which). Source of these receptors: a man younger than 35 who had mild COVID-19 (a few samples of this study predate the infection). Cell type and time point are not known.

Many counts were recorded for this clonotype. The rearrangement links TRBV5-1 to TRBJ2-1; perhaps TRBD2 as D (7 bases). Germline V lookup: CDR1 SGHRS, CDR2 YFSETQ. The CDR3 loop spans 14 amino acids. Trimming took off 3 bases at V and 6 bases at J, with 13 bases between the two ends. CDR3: CASSYGGPPNEQFF. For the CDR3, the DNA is TGCGCCAGCAGCTACGGGGGGCCCCCCAATGAGCAGTTCTTC.

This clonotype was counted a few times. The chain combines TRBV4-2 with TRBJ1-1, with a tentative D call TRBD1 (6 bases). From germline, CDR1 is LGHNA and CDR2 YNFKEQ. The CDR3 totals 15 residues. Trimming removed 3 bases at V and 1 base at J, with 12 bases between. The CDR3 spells CASSQVGAGNTEAFF. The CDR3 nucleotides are TGTGCCAGCAGCCAGGTGGGGGCCGGGAACACTGAAGCTTTCTTT.

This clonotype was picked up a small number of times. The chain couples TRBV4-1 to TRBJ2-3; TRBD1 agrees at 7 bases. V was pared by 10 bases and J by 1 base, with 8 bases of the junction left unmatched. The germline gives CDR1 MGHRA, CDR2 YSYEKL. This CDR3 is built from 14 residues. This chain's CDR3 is CATAPDRGTDTQYF. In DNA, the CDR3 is TGCGCCACAGCACCTGACAGGGGCACAGATACGCAGTATTTT.

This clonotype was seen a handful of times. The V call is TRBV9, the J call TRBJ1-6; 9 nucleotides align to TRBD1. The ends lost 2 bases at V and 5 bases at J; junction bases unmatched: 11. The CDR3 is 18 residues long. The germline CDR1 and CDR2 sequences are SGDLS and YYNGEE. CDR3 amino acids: CASSVTWGTGTDNSPLHF. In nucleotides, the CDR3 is TGTGCCAGCAGCGTTACCTGGGGGACAGGGACCGATAATTCACCCCTCCACTTT.

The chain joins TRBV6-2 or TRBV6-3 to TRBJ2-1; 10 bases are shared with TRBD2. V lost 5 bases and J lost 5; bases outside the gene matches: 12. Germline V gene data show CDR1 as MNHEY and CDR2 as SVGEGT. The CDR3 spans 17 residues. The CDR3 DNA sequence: TGTGCCAGCAGTCTTCGAGGGCGACTAGCGGGCAACAATGAGCAGTTCTTC. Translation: CASSLRGRLAGNNEQFF.

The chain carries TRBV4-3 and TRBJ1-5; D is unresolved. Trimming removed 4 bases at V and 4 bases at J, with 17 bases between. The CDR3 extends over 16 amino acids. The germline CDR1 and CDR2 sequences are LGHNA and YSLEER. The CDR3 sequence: CASSRPRLGPNQPQHF. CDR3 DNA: TGCGCCAGCAGCCGACCCCGCCTTGGCCCGAATCAGCCCCAGCATTTT.

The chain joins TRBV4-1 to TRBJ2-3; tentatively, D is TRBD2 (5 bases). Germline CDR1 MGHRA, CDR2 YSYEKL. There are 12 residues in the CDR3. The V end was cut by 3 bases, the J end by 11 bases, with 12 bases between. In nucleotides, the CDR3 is TGCGCCAGCAGCCAGGAGCAGCGGAAGCAGTATTTT. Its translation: CASSQEQRKQYF.

The CDR3 sequence: CASSLVPPGSPLHF. The CDR3 coding sequence is TGTGCCAGCAGTTTAGTACCCCCTGGTTCACCCCTCCACTTT. V and J are TRBV12-3 or TRBV12-4 and TRBJ1-6; D uncertain. V lost 1 base to trimming and J lost 9 bases, with 10 bases between them. The CDR3 has 14 residues.

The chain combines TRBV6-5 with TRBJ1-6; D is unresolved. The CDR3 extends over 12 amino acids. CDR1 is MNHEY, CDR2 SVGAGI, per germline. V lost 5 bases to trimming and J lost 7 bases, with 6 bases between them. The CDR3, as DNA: TGTGCCAGCAGTGAAAGAAATTCACCCCTCCACTTT. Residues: CASSERNSPLHF.

In nucleotides, the CDR3 is TGTGCCAGCAGCCGGCGCAGGCCGCATCCAGCTTTTCAGGGTCGGGTAGGGGACGAGCAGTACGTC. This encodes CASSRRRPHPAFQGRVGDEQYV. This chain joins TRBV21-1 and TRBJ2-7; TRBD2, the table's D call, was not compared with the DNA. TRBV21-1 counts as a pseudogene. CDR3 length: 22 amino acids.

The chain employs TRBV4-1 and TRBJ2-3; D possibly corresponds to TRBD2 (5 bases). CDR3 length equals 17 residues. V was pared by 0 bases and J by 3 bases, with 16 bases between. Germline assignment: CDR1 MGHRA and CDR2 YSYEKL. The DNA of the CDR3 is TGCGCCAGCAGCCAAGATCGTCTAGCTGCAGTTACAGATACGCAGTATTTT. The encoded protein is CASSQDRLAAVTDTQYF.

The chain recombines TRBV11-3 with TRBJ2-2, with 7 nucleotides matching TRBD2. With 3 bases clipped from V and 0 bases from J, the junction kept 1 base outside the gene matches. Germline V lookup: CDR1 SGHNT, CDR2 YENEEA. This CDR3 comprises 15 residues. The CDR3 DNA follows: TGTGCCAGCAGCTTCGGGACTACGAACACCGGGGAGCTGTTTTTT. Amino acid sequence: CASSFGTTNTGELFF.

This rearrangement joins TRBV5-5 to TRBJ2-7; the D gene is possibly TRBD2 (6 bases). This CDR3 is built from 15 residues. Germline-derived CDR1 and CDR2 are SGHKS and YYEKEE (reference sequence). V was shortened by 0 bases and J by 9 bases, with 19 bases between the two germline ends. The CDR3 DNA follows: TGTGCCAGCAGCTTGGGCCCAGGGTCGGGGGACGGGCAGTACTTC. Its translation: CASSLGPGSGDGQYF.

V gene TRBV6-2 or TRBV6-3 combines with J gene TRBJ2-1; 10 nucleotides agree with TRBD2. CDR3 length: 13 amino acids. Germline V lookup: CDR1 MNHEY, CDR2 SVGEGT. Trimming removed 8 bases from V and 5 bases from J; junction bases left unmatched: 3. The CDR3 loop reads CASRTSGDNEQFF. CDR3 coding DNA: TGTGCCAGCCGGACTAGCGGCGACAATGAGCAGTTCTTC.

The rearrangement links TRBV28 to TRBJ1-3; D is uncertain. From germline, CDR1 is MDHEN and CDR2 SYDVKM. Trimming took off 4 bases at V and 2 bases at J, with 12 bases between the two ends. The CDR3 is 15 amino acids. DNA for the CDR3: TGTGCCAGCAGTTCAGAACCAGGTGCTGGAAACACCATATATTTT. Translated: CASSSEPGAGNTIYF.

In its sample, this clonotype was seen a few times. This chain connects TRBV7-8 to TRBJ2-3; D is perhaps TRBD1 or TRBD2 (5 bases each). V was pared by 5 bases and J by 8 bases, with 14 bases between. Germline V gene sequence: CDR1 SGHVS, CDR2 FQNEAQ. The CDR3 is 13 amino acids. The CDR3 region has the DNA TGTGCCAGCAGCAATCCGGGACCCTCTACGCAGTATTTT. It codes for CASSNPGPSTQYF.

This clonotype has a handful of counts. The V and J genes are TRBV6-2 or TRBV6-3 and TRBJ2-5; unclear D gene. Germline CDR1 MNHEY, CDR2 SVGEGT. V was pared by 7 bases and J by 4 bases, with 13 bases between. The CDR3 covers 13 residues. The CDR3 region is CASTPQATETQYF. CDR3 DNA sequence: TGTGCCAGCACCCCCCAGGCGACAGAGACCCAGTACTTC.